The 26 T cell receptor beta chains below were found in one sample sequenced in a study of cytomegalovirus exposure and HLA in healthy donors. This PCR relied on a set of 60 Vbeta primers and 13 Jbeta primers. The protocol was immunoSEQ multiplex PCR, while the TCRdb copy is restricted to in-frame clones and leaves out a portion. Here the sample spans some 170,000 clones, roughly 76% being singletons. The sequenced sample was PBMCs. The receptor set was obtained from a woman in her late teens or twenties in good health and CMV-seropositive.

The rearrangement joins TRBV27 to TRBJ1-5; no clear D. CDR3 length: 14 amino acids. Trimming took 2 bases from V and 3 from J, leaving 8 bases between them. Germline lookup yields CDR1 MNHEY and CDR2 SMNVEV (reference sequence). CDR3 region: CASSLPGLNQPQHF. CDR3 coding DNA: TGTGCCAGCAGTTTACCCGGACTCAATCAGCCCCAGCATTTT.

Here the CDR3 DNA reads TGTGCCAGCAGCGCGACTAGCGGGGGGGTGTCTGAGCAGTTCTTC. Translating gives CASSATSGGVSEQFF. The rearrangement joins TRBV6-6 to TRBJ2-1; 14 nucleotides agree with TRBD2. The CDR3 is 15 amino acids. Germline V gene lookup returns CDR1 MNHNY and CDR2 SVGAGI (reference sequence). With V trimmed by 6 bases and J by 9 bases, 7 bases remained unmatched.

The chain couples TRBV11-2 to TRBJ1-1; D is ambiguous. From germline, CDR1 is SGHAT and CDR2 FQNNGV. The CDR3 runs to 13 residues. With 5 bases removed from V and 4 bases from J, the gap between germline ends came to 11 bases. The CDR3 loop is CASSPSTRTEAFF. CDR3 DNA sequence: TGTGCCAGCAGCCCATCCACGCGCACTGAAGCTTTCTTT.

This chain links TRBV5-1 with TRBJ2-1, with TRBD2 matching 7 bases. Germline V gene data show CDR1 as SGHRS and CDR2 as YFSETQ. This CDR3 has 16 residues. J gave up 2 bases and V 4 bases, and 9 bases lay outside the gene matches. CDR3 protein: CASSGGDSRPYNEQFF. CDR3 coding DNA: TGCGCCAGCAGCGGGGGGGACTCACGGCCCTACAATGAGCAGTTCTTC.

CDR3 sequence: CASSPRTGVESLEQYF. In DNA, the CDR3 is TGTGCCAGCAGCCCGAGGACGGGGGTCGAAAGCCTGGAGCAGTACTTC. This sequence joins TRBV7-9 and TRBJ2-7; a possible D gene is TRBD2 (6 bases). This CDR3 comprises 16 residues. Germline CDR1 and CDR2: SEHNR and FQNEAQ (reference sequence). V was cut by 5 bases and J by 7 bases, with 24 bases left in between.

This chain uses TRBV14 with TRBJ1-1; D possibly corresponds to TRBD1 (5 bases). This CDR3 spans 14 amino acids. Germline CDR1 reads SGHDN; CDR2 reads FVKESK. Trimming took off 3 bases at V and 7 bases at J, with 15 bases between the two ends. In nucleotides, the CDR3 is TGTGCCAGCAGCCATCAAGGGGTGAGAGGTGAAGCTTTCTTT. Protein product: CASSHQGVRGEAFF.

This chain joins TRBV27 and TRBJ1-1, with 9 bases identical to TRBD1. The CDR3 loop spans 14 amino acids. Per germline, CDR1 MNHEY and CDR2 SMNVEV (reference sequence). Unmatched junction bases numbered 6, after V lost 6 bases and J lost 4 bases. In DNA, the CDR3 is TGTGCCAGCAGGGACAGGGGAATTAGCACTGAAGCTTTCTTT. Translating it yields CASRDRGISTEAFF.

The chain joins TRBV4-3 to TRBJ2-2, with TRBD2 identical over 8 bases. V lost 0 bases, J lost 4 bases, and 7 bases stayed unmatched. This CDR3 contains 17 residues. Germline V lookup: CDR1 LGHNA, CDR2 YSLEER. Here the CDR3 reads CASSQDDGGGVTGELFF. Here the CDR3 DNA reads TGCGCCAGCAGCCAAGATGACGGGGGGGGCGTCACCGGGGAGCTGTTTTTT.

The chain joins TRBV5-1 to TRBJ1-5, with no clear D. This CDR3 is built from 12 residues. Germline values: CDR1 SGHRS, CDR2 YFSETQ. Deletions cut 4 bases from V and 7 bases from J, with 9 bases between. The CDR3, as DNA: TGCGCCAGCAGCCCGACAAACCAGCCCCAGCATTTT. Amino acid sequence: CASSPTNQPQHF. The variable domain in full, with the rest retrieved from reference TRBV5-1 and TRBJ1-5, is KAGVTQTPRYLIKTRGQQVTLSCSPISGHRSVSWYQQTPGQGLQFLFEYFSETQRNKGNFPGRFSGRQFSNSRSEMNVSTLELGDSALYLCASSPTNQPQHFGDGTRLSIL.

The CDR3 here is CASSSGTAPFQETQYF. Written as DNA, the CDR3 is TGCGCCAGCAGCTCAGGGACAGCACCTTTCCAAGAGACCCAGTACTTC. The genes are TRBV5-1 and TRBJ2-5, with 7 bases aligning to TRBD1. The CDR3 contains 16 residues. V dropped 3 bases and J dropped 1; count of bases not matched to a gene: 9. Germline CDR1 reads SGHRS; CDR2 reads YFSETQ.

This chain uses TRBV28 with TRBJ1-1, with D possibly TRBD1 on 5 matching bases. The CDR3 runs 12 residues. V was cut by 5 bases and J by 6 bases, with 10 bases left in between. CDR1 is MDHEN, CDR2 SYDVKM, per germline. The CDR3: CASSMGGAEAFF. The CDR3 region has the DNA TGTGCCAGCAGTATGGGGGGGGCTGAAGCTTTCTTT.

This chain links TRBV5-6 with TRBJ2-6; 7 nucleotides align to TRBD1. After removal of 7 bases from V and 3 bases from J, the junction contained 10 bases not matched to a gene. The germline V gene encodes CDR1 SGHDT and CDR2 YYEEEE. The CDR3 sequence is 16 residues long. The CDR3 protein is CASCSTGLGGANVLTF. The CDR3 nucleotides read TGTGCCAGCTGCTCGACAGGGTTGGGTGGGGCCAACGTCCTGACTTTC.

The gene calls are TRBV13 and TRBJ1-2; tentatively, D is TRBD1 (6 bases). V lost 1 base to trimming and J lost 3 bases, with 6 bases between them. Looked up from germline, CDR1 is PRHDT and CDR2 is FYEKMQ (reference sequence). CDR3 length equals 13 residues. CDR3 residues: CASSLAGDYGYTF. Here the CDR3 DNA reads TGTGCCAGCAGCTTAGCAGGGGACTATGGCTACACCTTC.

The chain employs TRBV13 and TRBJ2-3, with D possibly matching TRBD2 (6 bases). The V gene lost 4 bases and the J gene lost 0 bases, with 11 bases spanning the gap. Germline CDR1 PRHDT, CDR2 FYEKMQ (reference sequence). The CDR3 extends over 15 amino acids. Here the CDR3 DNA reads TGTGCCAGCAGCTCCCGGGAGCAAAGCACAGATACGCAGTATTTT. It translates to CASSSREQSTDTQYF.

This sequence joins TRBV7-9 and TRBJ2-7; D gene unclear. V was clipped by 8 bases and J by 5 bases, with 13 bases between them. The V gene's germline CDR1 is SEHNR and CDR2 FQNEAQ (reference sequence). There are 12 residues in the CDR3. The CDR3 sequence: CASVSPSDEQYF. The DNA for the CDR3 is TGTGCCAGCGTAAGCCCCTCGGACGAGCAGTACTTC.

This sequence joins TRBV6-5 and TRBJ1-2, with D hard to call. Germline V gene data show CDR1 as MNHEY and CDR2 as SVGAGI. The ends were cut back, 2 bases at V and 2 bases at J, with 9 bases in the middle. The CDR3 has 14 residues. CDR3 in DNA: TGTGCCAGCAGTTACCTCGGACTCAACTATGGCTACACCTTC. As protein: CASSYLGLNYGYTF.

The rearrangement uses TRBV11-2 and TRBJ1-6, with D unclear. The CDR3 spans 16 residues. Per the germline V gene, CDR1 is SGHAT and CDR2 is FQNNGV. V lost 2 bases and J lost 0, with 8 bases in between. The CDR3 region has the DNA TGTGCCAGCAGCTTAAGAGCAAGCTCCTATAATTCACCCCTCCACTTT. Its translation: CASSLRASSYNSPLHF.

This sequence joins TRBV11-1 and TRBJ2-5; 13 bases are a match to TRBD2. This CDR3 is built from 16 residues. CDR1 and CDR2 from the germline V gene are SGHAT and FQDESV (reference sequence). The V gene end was trimmed by 0 bases and the J gene end by 5 bases; junction bases not matched to a gene: 3. CDR3 bases: TGTGCCAGCAGCTTAGCACTAGCGGGGGGGCCGGAGACCCAGTACTTC. Its protein product is CASSLALAGGPETQYF.

This chain connects TRBV21-1 to TRBJ2-5; the D call in the table, TRBD1, was not verified against the DNA. TRBV21-1 represents a pseudogene. The CDR3 sequence is 20 residues long. The CDR3 spells CASSKSFGGVDRGIAETQYF. CDR3 sequence (DNA): TGTGCCAGCAGCAAGTCGTTCGGTGGGGTGGACAGGGGTATTGCGGAGACCCAGTACTTC.

V is TRBV5-4 and J is TRBJ2-5; D unresolved. The CDR3 totals 13 residues. Germline V gives CDR1 SGHNT, CDR2 YYREEE (reference sequence). The V end was cut by 1 base, the J end by 5 bases, with 9 bases between. CDR3: CASSLRFGETQYF. As DNA, the CDR3 is TGTGCCAGCAGCTTGCGTTTCGGGGAGACCCAGTACTTC.

The genes are TRBV10-3 and TRBJ1-2; 11 nucleotides line up with TRBD1. The germline CDR1 and CDR2 sequences are ENHRY and SYGVKD. The V gene end was trimmed by 4 bases and the J gene end by 7 bases; junction bases not matched to a gene: 14. The CDR3 sequence is 17 residues long. In nucleotides, the CDR3 is TGTGCCATCAGTGGCGTGGGACAGGGGGTCTGGATTGGTGGCTACACCTTC. Translating gives CAISGVGQGVWIGGYTF.

Regarding this clone: At one of its ends the junction is not consistent with the germline gene, which may arise from a read error. The chain is built from TRBV7-9 and TRBJ1-6, with 8 bases that match TRBD1. Germline V gene sequence: CDR1 SEHNR, CDR2 FQNEAQ (reference sequence). This CDR3 contains 16 residues. Here the CDR3 DNA reads TGTTCCAGCAACATTTACAGGGGGATGAATAATTCACCCCTCCACTTT. Protein: CSSNIYRGMNNSPLHF.

Concerning this clone: One junction end disagrees with the germline gene, perhaps due to a read error. The V call is TRBV27, the J call TRBJ2-7; the match to TRBD2 covers 11 bases. The CDR3 spans 13 residues. CDR1 MNHEY and CDR2 SMNVEV come from the germline V gene (reference sequence). The chain's CDR3 is CASSSQGLAEDHF. CDR3 bases: TGTGCCAGCAGTTCCCAGGGACTAGCGGAAGATCACTTC.

The V and J genes are TRBV6-5 and TRBJ1-5, with a tentative D call TRBD1 (6 bases). Trimming took 5 bases from V and 7 from J, leaving 12 bases between them. The CDR3 extends over 13 amino acids. Germline V CDR1 and CDR2: MNHEY, SVGAGI. The CDR3 region is CASSPGEGQPQHF. The DNA of the CDR3 is TGTGCCAGCAGTCCAGGGGAAGGACAGCCCCAGCATTTT.

The V call is TRBV6-1, the J call TRBJ1-5, with D perhaps TRBD1 (5 bases). Germline V lookup: CDR1 MNHNS, CDR2 SASEGT. The V end lost 8 bases, the J end lost 7 bases, and 15 bases lay between the germline ends. The CDR3 is 13 residues long. This CDR3 is CASSGHIRQPQHF. CDR3 DNA: TGTGCCAGCTCCGGACATATTAGGCAGCCCCAGCATTTT.

DNA of the CDR3: TGCAGCGTTGGATGGTACAGAATGAACACTGAAGCTTTCTTT. Residues: CSVGWYRMNTEAFF. V and J are TRBV29-1 and TRBJ1-1, with D unclear. The CDR3 has 14 amino acids. With 4 bases removed from V and 0 bases from J, the gap between germline ends came to 12 bases. Germline loops: CDR1 SQVTM, CDR2 ANQGSEA.